This T cell receptor beta chain was recovered during a study of regulatory T cells in long-lasting Graves disease. The TCR beta library used iRepertoire HTBI primers with Arm-PCR amplification of CDR3. Via MiXCR, TCRdb re-called the multiplex PCR reads, giving one row per CDR3 protein. This table has 550,000 to 600,000 distinct CDR3 sequences, about 16% appearing once. This clonotype was seen a few times. Time point described: newly diagnosed GD, antithyroid drugs for less than 3 months. The authors made the TCR library using RNA they extracted from PBMCs. The same sample was also studied in work on T cells in Graves' hyperthyroidism and ophthalmopathy. That work states: Patients counted as stable if ophthalmopathy did not develop within 18 months. A model of 13 V-J features distinguished ophthalmopathy from stable hyperthyroidism.

The sequence was obtained from a man aged 18 to 29 with Graves disease. The sample consisted of peripheral blood mononuclear cells (PBMCs), taken at new diagnosis, from a patient treated with antithyroid drugs.

The CDR3 coding sequence is TGCGCCAGCAGCCAAGTACTGGGACAGGGGGCTTACAATGAGCAGTTCTTC. Residues: CASSQVLGQGAYNEQFF. The chain uses TRBV4-1 and TRBJ2-1; 12 bases line up with TRBD1. This CDR3 is built from 17 residues. V lost 1 base, J lost 4 bases, and 5 bases stayed unmatched. CDR1 and CDR2 (germline): MGHRA, YSYEKL.